Listed below are T cell receptor beta chains from one sample, sequenced in a study of identical twins. Via MiXCR, TCRdb re-called the 5' RACE reads, giving one row per CDR3 protein. The sample lists about 720,000 distinct CDR3 sequences; around 8.6% were seen once. Another study also made use of these data, one on yellow fever vaccine responses in identical twins.

The sequenced sample consisted of PBMCs. All receptors derive from a young woman in good health. The CDR3 runs from the conserved cysteine through the conserved F or W. The order of the fields is CDR3 protein, CDR3 DNA, D gene, J gene, V gene, clone size. The D gene is left open where the match is weak. Size values are once, few and many counts, or a class for expanded clones, and some rows have none.

CDR3aa: CASSVAPTDTQYF
CDR3nt: TGTGCCAGCAGCGTAGCTCCCACAGATACGCAGTATTTT
d_gene: .
j_gene: TRBJ2-3
v_gene: TRBV9
abundance: few

CDR3aa: CASSLRLGRGTDTQYF
CDR3nt: TGTGCCAGCAGCTTAAGGTTGGGGCGCGGCACAGATACGCAGTATTTT
d_gene: .
j_gene: TRBJ2-3
v_gene: TRBV7-3
abundance: few

CDR3aa: CASRGWSSGNEKLFF
CDR3nt: TGTGCCAGTAGAGGTTGGTCGTCTGGTAATGAAAAACTGTTTTTT
d_gene: .
j_gene: TRBJ1-4
v_gene: TRBV19
abundance: few

CDR3aa: CAWSVVTGAQYF
CDR3nt: TGTGCCTGGAGTGTAGTGACCGGGGCCCAGTACTTC
d_gene: .
j_gene: TRBJ2-5
v_gene: TRBV30
abundance: .

CDR3aa: CATCRVVGGGDAYEQYF
CDR3nt: TGTGCCACCTGCAGAGTAGTAGGGGGCGGTGACGCCTACGAGCAGTACTTC
d_gene: TRBD1
j_gene: TRBJ2-7
v_gene: TRBV15
abundance: .

CDR3aa: CASSLRVGLAGGTDTQYF
CDR3nt: TGTGCCAGCAGCTTAAGAGTGGGCCTAGCGGGGGGCACAGATACGCAGTATTTT
d_gene: TRBD2
j_gene: TRBJ2-3
v_gene: TRBV11-2
abundance: few

CDR3aa: CASSPRTGSSTGELFF
CDR3nt: TGTGCCAGCAGCCCCCGGACAGGGTCGAGCACCGGGGAGCTGTTTTTT
d_gene: TRBD1
j_gene: TRBJ2-2
v_gene: TRBV7-8
abundance: few

CDR3aa: CASKGTANTGELFF
CDR3nt: TGTGCCAGCAAAGGGACTGCGAACACCGGGGAGCTGTTTTTT
d_gene: .
j_gene: TRBJ2-2
v_gene: TRBV6-1
abundance: few

CDR3aa: CSASTPGGGSTGELFF
CDR3nt: TGCAGTGCTAGCACCCCAGGGGGGGGCAGCACCGGGGAGCTGTTTTTT
d_gene: .
j_gene: TRBJ2-2
v_gene: TRBV20-1
abundance: .

CDR3aa: CASSYRQGRVVSTEAFF
CDR3nt: TGTGCCAGCAGTTACAGACAGGGGAGGGTGGTATCCACTGAAGCTTTCTTT
d_gene: TRBD1
j_gene: TRBJ1-1
v_gene: TRBV6-5
abundance: .

CDR3aa: CASSSGGSGPSYNEQFF
CDR3nt: TGTGCCAGCAGCTCTGGGGGGAGCGGCCCGTCCTACAATGAGCAGTTCTTC
d_gene: .
j_gene: TRBJ2-1
v_gene: TRBV7-2
abundance: few

CDR3aa: CASSLKAPEAFF
CDR3nt: TGTGCCAGCAGTTTAAAGGCTCCCGAAGCTTTCTTT
d_gene: .
j_gene: TRBJ1-1
v_gene: TRBV12-3/TRBV12-4
abundance: few

CDR3aa: CSADPGQASFYEQYF
CDR3nt: TGCAGTGCCGATCCGGGACAAGCCTCCTTCTACGAGCAGTACTTC
d_gene: .
j_gene: TRBJ2-7
v_gene: TRBV20-1
abundance: few

CDR3aa: CASSLQGGSSYEQYF
CDR3nt: TGTGCCAGCAGCCTCCAGGGGGGTAGCTCCTACGAGCAGTACTTC
d_gene: .
j_gene: TRBJ2-7
v_gene: TRBV27
abundance: many